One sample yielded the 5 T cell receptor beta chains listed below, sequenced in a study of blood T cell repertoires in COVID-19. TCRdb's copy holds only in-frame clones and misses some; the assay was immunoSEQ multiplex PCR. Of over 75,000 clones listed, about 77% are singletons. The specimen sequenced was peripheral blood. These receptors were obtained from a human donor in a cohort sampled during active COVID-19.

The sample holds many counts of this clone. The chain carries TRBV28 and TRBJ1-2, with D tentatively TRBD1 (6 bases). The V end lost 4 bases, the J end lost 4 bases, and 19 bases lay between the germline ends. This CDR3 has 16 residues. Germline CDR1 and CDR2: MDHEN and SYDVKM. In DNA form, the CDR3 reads TGTGCCAGCAGTTCGAGGGGGACCTACAAATCCTATGGCTACACCTTC. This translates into CASSSRGTYKSYGYTF.

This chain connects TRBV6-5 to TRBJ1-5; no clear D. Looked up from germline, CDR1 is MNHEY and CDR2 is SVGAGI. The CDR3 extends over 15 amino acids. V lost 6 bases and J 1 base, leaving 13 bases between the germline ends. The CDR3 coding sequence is TGTGCCAGCAGGGGCGTATTAAGGAGCAATCAGCCCCAGCATTTT. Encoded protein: CASRGVLRSNQPQHF.

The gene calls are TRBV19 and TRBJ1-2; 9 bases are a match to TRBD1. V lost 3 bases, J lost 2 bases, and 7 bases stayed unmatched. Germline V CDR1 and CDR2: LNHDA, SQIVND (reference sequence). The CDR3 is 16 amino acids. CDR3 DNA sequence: TGTGCCAGTAGTATCATCATCGGGACAGGGAACTATGGCTACACCTTC. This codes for CASSIIIGTGNYGYTF.

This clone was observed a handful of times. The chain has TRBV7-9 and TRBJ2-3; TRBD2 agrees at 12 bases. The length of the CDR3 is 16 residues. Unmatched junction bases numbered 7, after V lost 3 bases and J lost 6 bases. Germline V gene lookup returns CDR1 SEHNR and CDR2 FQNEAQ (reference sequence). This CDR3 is CASSFRLAGVGDTQYF. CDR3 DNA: TGTGCCAGCAGCTTCCGACTAGCGGGAGTGGGTGATACGCAGTATTTT.

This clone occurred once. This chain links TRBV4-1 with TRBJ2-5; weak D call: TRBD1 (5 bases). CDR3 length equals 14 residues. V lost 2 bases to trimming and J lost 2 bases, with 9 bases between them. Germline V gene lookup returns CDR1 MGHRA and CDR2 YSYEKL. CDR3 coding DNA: TGCGCCAGCAGCCAACGGACAAGGCAAGAGACCCAGTACTTC. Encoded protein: CASSQRTRQETQYF.